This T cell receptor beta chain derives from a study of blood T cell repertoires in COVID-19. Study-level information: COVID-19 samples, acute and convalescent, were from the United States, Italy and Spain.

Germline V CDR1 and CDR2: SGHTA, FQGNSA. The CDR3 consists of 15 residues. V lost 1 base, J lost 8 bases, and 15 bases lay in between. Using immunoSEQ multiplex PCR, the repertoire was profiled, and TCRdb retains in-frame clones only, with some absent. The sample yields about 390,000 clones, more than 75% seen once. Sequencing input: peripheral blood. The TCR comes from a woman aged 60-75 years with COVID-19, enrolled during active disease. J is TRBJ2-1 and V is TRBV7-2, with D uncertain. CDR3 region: CASSLVGAEWDEQFF. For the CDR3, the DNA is TGTGCCAGCAGCTTAGTGGGTGCGGAATGGGATGAGCAGTTCTTC.